Following are 26 T cell receptor beta chains from one sample sequenced in a study of shared clonotypes between healthy human individuals. Sequenced by immunoSEQ multiplex PCR; TCRdb stores in-frame clones only, minus some. The sample consists of around 1.1 million clones, 60% to 80% of them appearing once. Sequenced material: memory CD4+ T cells from PBMCs. Noted subset: CD45RA-negative fraction. These receptor sequences come from a young man in good health. Some clones in this sample may be carry-over from other donors' samples.

The chain has TRBV28 and TRBJ1-2, with D possibly TRBD1 on 5 matching bases. Germline CDR1 and CDR2: MDHEN and SYDVKM. Trimming took 8 bases from V and 0 from J, leaving 16 bases between them. The CDR3 length is 15 residues. The CDR3 DNA follows: TGTGCCAGCGGACAAGGGACTTATTCTAACTATGGCTACACCTTC. Its translation: CASGQGTYSNYGYTF.

The chain carries TRBV11-2 and TRBJ2-5, with D perhaps TRBD2 (6 bases). Germline V gene data show CDR1 as SGHAT and CDR2 as FQNNGV. V was cut by 5 bases and J by 7 bases, with 17 bases left in between. The CDR3 extends over 14 amino acids. The CDR3 region has the DNA TGTGCCAGCAGCCCGCAGGCGGGGTTCGGGACCCAGTACTTC. Protein product: CASSPQAGFGTQYF.

This clone occurred once. A junction boundary mismatches the germline segment, possibly from a read error. The V and J genes are TRBV6-5 and TRBJ1-1; D is perhaps TRBD1 (5 bases). In germline, CDR1 is MNHEY, CDR2 SVGAGI. The CDR3 runs to 12 residues. The CDR3 region is CASSESRHRAFF. CDR3 in DNA: TGCGCCAGCAGTGAGTCGAGACACAGGGCTTTCTTT.

This rearrangement joins TRBV10-3 to TRBJ2-4; 12 bases are shared with TRBD2. Germline V gene data show CDR1 as ENHRY and CDR2 as SYGVKD. Trimming cost V 3 bases and J 6 bases; bases outside gene matches: 15. The CDR3 is 19 residues long. DNA of the CDR3: TGTGCCATCAGTGATAGGTTTCGCCTAGCGGGAGGGCCTGGAAACATTCAGTACTTC. Translated, it gives CAISDRFRLAGGPGNIQYF.

V and J are TRBV28 and TRBJ1-3; 7 bases fit TRBD1. V dropped 3 bases and J dropped 5; count of bases not matched to a gene: 13. The germline gives CDR1 MDHEN, CDR2 SYDVKM. The CDR3 length is 17 residues. The CDR3 sequence is CASSFSRQGSIRNTIYF. CDR3 nucleotide sequence: TGTGCCAGCAGTTTCTCCCGACAGGGCTCTATTCGAAACACCATATATTTT.

The sample holds many counts of this clone. V gene TRBV7-6 combines with J gene TRBJ2-7; TRBD1 aligns across 7 bases. There are 13 residues in the CDR3. Germline-derived CDR1 and CDR2 are SGHVS and FNYEAQ. The trim removed 5 bases at V and 6 bases at J, leaving 7 bases unmatched. The CDR3 protein is CASSPDRTGEQYF. The CDR3 nucleotides read TGTGCCAGCAGCCCGGACAGGACGGGCGAGCAGTACTTC.

V and J are TRBV12-5 and TRBJ1-4, with a tentative D call TRBD1 (6 bases). The V and J ends lost 4 bases and 6 bases respectively, with 30 bases between them. Germline V gene sequence: CDR1 LGHNT, CDR2 FRNRAP. This CDR3 has 20 amino acids. DNA of the CDR3: TGTGCTAGTGGTTCCCACTGGCCCCACAGGGAATGGGAAGGGGATGAAAAACTGTTTTTT. It codes for CASGSHWPHREWEGDEKLFF.

This sequence joins TRBV27 and TRBJ1-2; D not resolved. Trimming cost V 5 bases and J 6 bases, with 16 bases left between them. Germline CDR1 MNHEY, CDR2 SMNVEV (reference sequence). The CDR3 extends over 14 amino acids. CDR3 residues: CASSPSGTINGYTF. The CDR3 region has the DNA TGTGCCAGCAGTCCTAGTGGCACGATTAATGGCTACACCTTC.

The rearrangement uses TRBV19 and TRBJ1-2; D ambiguous. The germline V gene encodes CDR1 LNHDA and CDR2 SQIVND (reference sequence). V was shortened by 4 bases and J by 4 bases, with 13 bases between the two germline ends. The CDR3 is 14 amino acids. CDR3 nucleotides: TGTGCCAGTAGTACCCCCGGGCGGCCCTATGGCTACACCTTC. Translation gives CASSTPGRPYGYTF.

The chain combines TRBV28 with TRBJ1-2, with 11 bases lining up with TRBD1. CDR3 length: 16 amino acids. Germline loops: CDR1 MDHEN, CDR2 SYDVKM. Germline trimming cut 5 bases from V and 4 bases from J; bases unmatched to any gene: 9. CDR3 amino acids: CASSHRGQGAFYGYTF. The CDR3 DNA reads as TGTGCCAGCAGTCATAGAGGACAGGGGGCTTTCTATGGCTACACCTTC.

A single count supports this clone. This chain connects TRBV4-2 to TRBJ2-3; D gene unclear. Germline V gene data show CDR1 as LGHNA and CDR2 as YNFKEQ. V was cut by 1 base and J by 6 bases, with 20 bases left in between. CDR3 length equals 17 residues. The CDR3 loop reads CASSQGVFGVESDTQYF. CDR3 coding DNA: TGTGCCAGCAGCCAAGGGGTTTTTGGTGTGGAGTCGGATACGCAGTATTTT.

The V call is TRBV30, the J call TRBJ2-2; no reliable D call. This CDR3 is 13 amino acids long. The ends were cut back, 4 bases at V and 3 bases at J, with 9 bases in the middle. Germline CDR1 is GTSNPN and CDR2 is SVGIG (reference sequence). The CDR3 is CAWNAADTGELFF. As DNA, the CDR3 is TGTGCCTGGAACGCGGCGGACACCGGGGAGCTGTTTTTT.

The genes are TRBV5-5 and TRBJ2-1, with D perhaps TRBD2 (5 bases). Trimming cost V 4 bases and J 8 bases, with 10 bases left between them. This CDR3 region has 12 residues. Looked up from germline, CDR1 is SGHKS and CDR2 is YYEKEE (reference sequence). The CDR3 DNA sequence: TGTGCCAGCAGCGGAGGACTCGATGAGCAGTTCTTC. Translated, it gives CASSGGLDEQFF.

The chain combines TRBV6-1 with TRBJ1-1; D may be TRBD1 (5 bases). V was pared by 6 bases and J by 0 bases, with 14 bases between. The germline gives CDR1 MNHNS, CDR2 SASEGT. CDR3 length: 15 residues. The CDR3 DNA follows: TGTGCCAGCAGAGGTCCGACAGCTCTGAACACTGAAGCTTTCTTT. Translating it yields CASRGPTALNTEAFF.

The chain joins TRBV5-4 to TRBJ1-5; the D gene is possibly TRBD1 (5 bases). This CDR3 is 14 amino acids long. Germline CDR1 and CDR2: SGHNT and YYREEE (reference sequence). Trimming stripped 0 bases from V and 6 bases from J, with 10 bases between. CDR3 in amino acids: CASSLGGEAQPQHF. The CDR3 DNA reads as TGTGCCAGCAGCTTGGGGGGGGAGGCTCAGCCCCAGCATTTT.

This chain uses TRBV4-1 with TRBJ1-3; 10 bases map to TRBD1. This CDR3 has 16 residues. V lost 4 bases, J lost 2 bases, and 5 bases stayed unmatched. The germline gives CDR1 MGHRA, CDR2 YSYEKL. The CDR3 DNA is TGCGCCAGCAGCCTCGAGGGACAGGGGACTGGAAACACCATATATTTT. Its protein is CASSLEGQGTGNTIYF.

V is TRBV14 and J is TRBJ2-5, with D unclear. Germline V gives CDR1 SGHDN, CDR2 FVKESK. Trimming took 1 base from V and 3 from J, leaving 6 bases between them. CDR3 length equals 13 residues. In DNA, the CDR3 is TGTGCCAGCAGCCAAGGTATCAAAGAGACCCAGTACTTC. Its protein is CASSQGIKETQYF.

This chain connects TRBV5-6 to TRBJ1-4; D is undetermined. Trimming left V 0 bases short and J 7 bases short, with 4 bases between. The length of the CDR3 is 12 residues. Germline CDR1 and CDR2: SGHDT and YYEEEE. The CDR3 reads CASSLVSEKLFF. CDR3 coding DNA: TGTGCCAGCAGCTTGGTCTCTGAAAAACTGTTTTTT. Combining the CDR3 with reference TRBV5-6 and TRBJ1-4 gives the whole variable domain DAGVTQSPTHLIKTRGQQVTLRCSPKSGHDTVSWYQQALGQGPQFIFQYYEEEERQRGNFPDRFSGHQFPNYSSELNVNALLLGDSALYLCASSLVSEKLFFGSGTQLSVL.

The rearrangement joins TRBV29-1 to TRBJ1-1; 11 nucleotides line up with TRBD1. The CDR3 contains 13 residues. Germline V gene data show CDR1 as SQVTM and CDR2 as ANQGSEA. Germline trimming cut 7 bases from V and 4 bases from J; bases unmatched to any gene: 5. Here the CDR3 reads CSARTGGLTEAFF. Written as DNA, the CDR3 is TGCAGCGCGCGGACAGGGGGCCTCACTGAAGCTTTCTTT.

This clone was found many times. This sequence joins TRBV5-1 and TRBJ1-4, with 7 bases matching TRBD1. Germline loops: CDR1 SGHRS, CDR2 YFSETQ. This CDR3 has 16 residues. With V trimmed by 0 bases and J by 5 bases, 7 bases remained unmatched. The DNA for the CDR3 is TGCGCCAGCAGCTTGGCGCCGGGACAGCTAAATGAAAAACTGTTTTTT. It translates to CASSLAPGQLNEKLFF.

About this clone itself: Other DNA sequences in this specimen translate into the identical CDR3. The CDR3 sequence: CASSLTGTYEQYF. CDR3 nucleotide sequence: TGTGCCAGCAGCCTGACAGGCACCTACGAGCAGTACTTC. V gene TRBV28 combines with J gene TRBJ2-7; the D gene is possibly TRBD1 (6 bases). The length of the CDR3 is 13 residues. Germline V lookup: CDR1 MDHEN, CDR2 SYDVKM. With 6 bases removed from V and 2 bases from J, the gap between germline ends came to 11 bases.

This clone was seen a single time. The chain joins TRBV5-1 to TRBJ2-7, with D hard to call. CDR3 length: 13 amino acids. Germline V lookup: CDR1 SGHRS, CDR2 YFSETQ. The V gene lost 5 bases and the J gene lost 0 bases, with 9 bases spanning the gap. CDR3 residues: CASSRGFSYEQYF. Here the CDR3 DNA reads TGCGCCAGCAGTAGAGGTTTCTCCTACGAGCAGTACTTC.

The chain has TRBV13 and TRBJ1-3; a possible D gene is TRBD1 (6 bases). Per germline, CDR1 PRHDT and CDR2 FYEKMQ (reference sequence). This CDR3 has 19 residues. The germline V and J ends were trimmed by 2 bases and 0 bases, with 20 bases remaining between them. CDR3 residues: CASSLLSGGTHVSGNTIYF. The DNA of the CDR3 is TGTGCCAGCAGCTTATTGAGCGGTGGGACACATGTCTCTGGAAACACCATATATTTT. Full variable domain (remainder filled in from reference TRBV13 and TRBJ1-3): AAGVIQSPRHLIKEKRETATLKCYPIPRHDTVYWYQQGPGQDPQFLISFYEKMQSDKGSIPDRFSAQQFSDYHSELNMSSLELGDSALYFCASSLLSGGTHVSGNTIYFGEGSWLTVV.

Worth noting for this clone: This sample includes further DNA sequences coding for the same CDR3. This chain uses TRBV7-8 with TRBJ2-5; D gene ambiguous. The CDR3 length is 14 residues. The germline V gene has CDR1 SGHVS and CDR2 FQNEAQ. Trimming pared 1 base from V and 0 bases from J, leaving 6 bases between. CDR3 residues: CASSLVRYQETQYF. CDR3 bases: TGTGCCAGCAGCTTAGTCAGGTACCAAGAGACCCAGTACTTC.

The rearrangement uses TRBV28 and TRBJ1-5; maybe TRBD1 (5 bases). CDR1 MDHEN and CDR2 SYDVKM come from the germline V gene. V was shortened by 7 bases and J by 2 bases, with 21 bases between the two germline ends. CDR3 length: 17 residues. Here the CDR3 reads CASTLRRGVEGNQPQHF. The CDR3 DNA reads TGTGCCAGCACCCTACGGCGGGGGGTCGAAGGCAATCAGCCCCAGCATTTT.

This chain links TRBV4-1 with TRBJ2-5; TRBD2 agrees at 10 bases. The junction had 6 bases not matched to a gene; V was cut back by 4 bases and J by 1 base. From germline, CDR1 is MGHRA and CDR2 YSYEKL. CDR3 length: 16 residues. The CDR3 here is CASSPLGLASQETQYF. The CDR3 nucleotides read TGCGCCAGCAGCCCCTTGGGACTAGCGAGCCAAGAGACCCAGTACTTC.